The rows below give T cell receptor beta chains drawn from one sample of a study of human thymus T cells. Some clones are missing from TCRdb's copy, which holds only in-frame ones; the method was immunoSEQ multiplex PCR. This sample has roughly 120,000 clones, with over 85% found just once. Sequencing was done on a sample of thymus tissue. These receptors all come from a boy in the first two years of life with a congenital heart defect but otherwise immunologically healthy. The CDR3 runs from the conserved cysteine through the conserved F or W. A D gene is named only where the DNA matches it firmly. Size is omitted from some rows. Given values are once, few, many or a class for expanded clones.

CDR3 length,clone size,D gene,V gene,J gene,CDR3 protein,CDR3 DNA
15,-,-,TRBV2,TRBJ1-2,CASSPSGARDYGYTF,TGTGCCAGCAGCCCCTCCGGGGCGCGGGACTATGGCTACACCTTC
18,-,-,TRBV7-9,TRBJ1-4,CASSFHRALGGGNEKLFF,TGTGCCAGCAGCTTCCACCGTGCGTTAGGAGGGGGTAATGAAAAACTGTTTTTT
15,-,-,TRBV7-9,TRBJ1-1,CASSLEGRENTEAFF,TGTGCCAGCAGCTTAGAGGGACGGGAGAACACTGAAGCTTTCTTT
16,-,-,TRBV2,TRBJ1-6,CASSEGTTALNSPLHF,TGTGCCAGCAGTGAAGGGACGACAGCCCTTAATTCACCCCTCCACTTT
15,-,TRBD2,TRBV6-5,TRBJ2-7,CASSSGTSGAYEQYF,TGTGCCAGCAGTTCCGGGACTAGCGGGGCCTACGAGCAGTACTTC
14,-,-,TRBV7-9,TRBJ1-2,CASSLWTDIYGYTF,TGTGCCAGCAGCTTATGGACTGATATTTATGGCTACACCTTC
15,-,-,TRBV11-2,TRBJ2-5,CASSRMPRGRETQYF,TGTGCCAGCAGCCGAATGCCCCGGGGTCGAGAGACCCAGTACTTC
13,-,-,TRBV2,TRBJ2-5,CASSVGRKETQYF,TGTGCCAGCAGTGTAGGGAGGAAAGAGACCCAGTACTTC
15,-,-,TRBV6-6,TRBJ2-1,CASSYSKGDHNEQFF,TGTGCCAGCAGTTACTCCAAGGGGGACCACAATGAGCAGTTCTTC
15,-,TRBD2,TRBV7-2,TRBJ2-5,CASSLLAGGQETQYF,TGTGCCAGCAGCTTACTAGCGGGGGGCCAAGAGACCCAGTACTTC
15,-,-,TRBV27,TRBJ1-2,CASRPLGGLDYGYTF,TGTGCCAGCAGGCCACTGGGGGGCTTGGACTATGGCTACACCTTC
17,-,-,TRBV15,TRBJ2-3,CATSREGPGDRTDTQYF,TGTGCCACCAGCAGAGAGGGCCCCGGGGATCGTACGGATACGCAGTATTTT
16,-,TRBD2,TRBV5-1,TRBJ2-5,CASSPILAGYQETQYF,TGCGCCAGCAGCCCGATACTAGCGGGGTATCAAGAGACCCAGTACTTC
18,few,-,TRBV5-1,TRBJ1-1,CASSSVVGKRAMNTEAFF,TGCGCCAGCAGCTCGGTAGTGGGGAAGAGAGCGATGAACACTGAAGCTTTCTTT
14,-,-,TRBV5-4,TRBJ2-5,CASSTVRYQETQYF,TGTGCCAGCAGCACGGTCCGGTACCAAGAGACCCAGTACTTC
15,-,-,TRBV10-2,TRBJ1-5,CASSEGAATYQPQHF,TGCGCCAGCAGTGAAGGGGCAGCGACTTATCAGCCCCAGCATTTT
16,-,TRBD2,TRBV19,TRBJ2-2,CASSIWTSGRSGELFF,TGTGCCAGTAGTATCTGGACTAGCGGTAGATCCGGGGAGCTGTTTTTT
15,-,-,TRBV7-9,TRBJ2-7,CASSSRRDGPYEQYF,TGTGCCAGCAGCTCCCGACGGGACGGCCCCTACGAGCAGTACTTC
14,-,-,TRBV15,TRBJ2-7,CATSRGGGSYEQYF,TGTGCCACCAGCAGAGGAGGAGGGTCCTACGAGCAGTACTTC
16,once,TRBD1,TRBV28,TRBJ1-4,CASTTLGTGVNEKLFF,TGTGCCAGCACTACCCTCGGGACAGGGGTTAATGAAAAACTGTTTTTT
13,-,-,TRBV6-5,TRBJ1-3,CARKGVGGNTIYF,TGTGCCAGAAAGGGAGTTGGTGGAAACACCATATATTTT
15,-,TRBD1,TRBV27,TRBJ1-2,CASSLVAGGFYGYTF,TGTGCCAGCAGTTTAGTGGCAGGGGGCTTCTATGGCTACACCTTC
15,-,TRBD2,TRBV12-5,TRBJ2-7,CASAPTSGGPYEQYF,TGTGCTAGTGCCCCAACTAGCGGGGGCCCTTACGAGCAGTACTTC
16,-,-,TRBV4-3,TRBJ1-1,CASSQDDRSGGTEAFF,TGCGCCAGCAGCCAAGATGATCGGTCAGGAGGCACTGAAGCTTTCTTT
18,-,TRBD1,TRBV7-9,TRBJ1-1,CASSFAPTRQGFRTEAFF,TGTGCCAGCAGCTTTGCACCAACCAGACAGGGGTTTAGAACTGAAGCTTTCTTT
15,-,TRBD1,TRBV2,TRBJ2-7,CASSESGQDPYEQYF,TGTGCCAGCAGTGAATCTGGACAGGACCCCTACGAGCAGTACTTC
15,-,-,TRBV25-1,TRBJ1-2,CASSPKLVRGYGYTF,TGTGCCAGCAGTCCAAAACTGGTTAGAGGCTATGGCTACACCTTC
13,-,-,TRBV10-3,TRBJ1-2,CAISESDSRGYTF,TGTGCCATCAGTGAGTCCGACTCTCGTGGCTACACCTTC
16,-,-,TRBV5-6,TRBJ1-3,CASNLRGGSSGNTIYF,TGTGCCAGCAATTTACGAGGGGGAAGCTCTGGAAACACCATATATTTT
15,-,-,TRBV12-5,TRBJ2-1,CASGSGGYAYNEQFF,TGTGCTAGTGGTTCCGGGGGTTATGCCTACAATGAGCAGTTCTTC
12,once,-,TRBV5-5,TRBJ2-7,CASSFEGHEQYF,TGTGCCAGCAGCTTTGAGGGCCACGAGCAGTACTTC
15,once,TRBD1,TRBV6-5,TRBJ1-2,CASSYDRDSSYGYTF,TGTGCCAGCAGTTACGACAGGGACAGCTCCTATGGCTACACCTTC
18,once,TRBD2,TRBV9,TRBJ2-3,CASSVGVGGGSVTDTQYF,TGTGCCAGCAGCGTGGGCGTCGGCGGGGGGTCCGTCACAGATACGCAGTATTTT
14,-,-,TRBV2,TRBJ2-5,CASRGSGDIGTQYF,TGTGCCAGCAGGGGGTCCGGGGACATTGGGACCCAGTACTTC
17,once,TRBD1,TRBV23-1,TRBJ2-7,CASSRGQGTIGSYEQYF,TGCGCCAGCAGTCGCGGACAGGGAACTATAGGCTCCTACGAGCAGTACTTC
15,-,-,TRBV28,TRBJ1-4,CASSFQGTTNEKLFF,TGTGCCAGCAGTTTTCAGGGGACGACTAATGAAAAACTGTTTTTT
14,once,-,TRBV7-8,TRBJ2-5,CASSLAGGQETQYF,TGTGCCAGCAGCTTAGCGGGGGGCCAAGAGACCCAGTACTTC
18,-,TRBD2,TRBV4-1,TRBJ2-2,CASSQLRGLAEYTGELFF,TGCGCCAGCAGCCAGCTTAGGGGACTAGCGGAATACACCGGGGAGCTGTTTTTT